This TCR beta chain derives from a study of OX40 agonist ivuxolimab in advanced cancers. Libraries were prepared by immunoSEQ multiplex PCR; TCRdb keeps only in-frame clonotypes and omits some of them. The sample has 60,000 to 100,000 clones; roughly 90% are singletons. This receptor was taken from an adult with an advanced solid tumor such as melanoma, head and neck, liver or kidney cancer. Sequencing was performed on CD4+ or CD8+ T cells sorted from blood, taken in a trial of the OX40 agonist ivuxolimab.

The CDR3 here is CASTKLRAAGGSAGELFF. The CDR3 nucleotides are TGTGCCAGCACCAAATTACGGGCAGCGGGAGGGTCGGCCGGGGAGCTGTTTTTT. This sequence joins TRBV7-9 and TRBJ2-2, with 10 bases that match TRBD2. V shed 7 bases, J shed 6 bases, and the junction held 17 bases outside the gene matches. This CDR3 has 18 amino acids. Germline CDR1 SEHNR, CDR2 FQNEAQ (reference sequence).